A single sample is the source of the 8 T cell receptor beta chains below, sequenced in a study of T cell changes during pregnancy in multiple sclerosis. Measured with immunoSEQ multiplex PCR; TCRdb has only the in-frame clones, and not every one. The table shows fewer than 35,000 clones, with about 93% occurring only once. Sequenced material: CD4+ T cells from peripheral blood mononuclear cells, taken after pregnancy. These TCRs come from a female donor with multiple sclerosis, enrolled in a pregnancy study.

The rearrangement links TRBV18 to TRBJ2-3; D might be TRBD2 (6 bases). The CDR3 is 15 amino acids. Germline CDR1 KGHSH, CDR2 LQKENI. Trimming removed 2 bases from V and 2 bases from J, with 11 bases in between. The CDR3 nucleotides read TGTGCCAGCTCACCAGTTGGGACTGCCACAGATACGCAGTATTTT. Protein product: CASSPVGTATDTQYF.

The chain combines TRBV19 with TRBJ2-1, with no clear D. V dropped 5 bases and J dropped 16 bases, with 6 bases sitting between them. Germline lookup yields CDR1 LNHDA and CDR2 SQIVND (reference sequence). The CDR3 consists of 8 residues. CDR3 sequence (DNA): TGTGCCAGTAGTCTGTTTTTCTTC. Its protein product is CASSLFFF.

In regard to this clone: This sample includes further DNA sequences coding for the same CDR3. The chain links TRBV30 to TRBJ2-2, with 10 bases aligning to TRBD1. CDR3 length: 20 residues. Trimming cost V 0 bases and J 2 bases; bases outside gene matches: 15. Germline values: CDR1 GTSNPN, CDR2 SVGIG (reference sequence). The CDR3 is CAWSVGLVTGQGVNTGELFF. The CDR3 nucleotides read TGTGCCTGGAGTGTCGGCTTAGTAACAGGACAGGGGGTTAACACCGGGGAGCTGTTTTTT.

CDR3 amino acids: CASSLDFSANEQFF. DNA for the CDR3: TGTGCCAGCAGCTTAGACTTTAGTGCCAATGAGCAGTTCTTC. The chain links TRBV7-9 to TRBJ2-1; D uncertain. The germline V gene encodes CDR1 SEHNR and CDR2 FQNEAQ (reference sequence). The CDR3 covers 14 residues. V was clipped by 1 base and J by 6 bases, with 10 bases between them.

The gene calls are TRBV13 and TRBJ2-2; 7 bases align to TRBD1. Per the germline V gene, CDR1 is PRHDT and CDR2 is FYEKMQ (reference sequence). The V segment lost 5 bases and the J segment 4 bases; nucleotides outside the gene matches: 10. CDR3 length: 16 amino acids. This chain's CDR3 is CASSLRQGSITGELFF. DNA of the CDR3: TGTGCCAGCAGCCTCAGACAGGGAAGTATCACCGGGGAGCTGTTTTTT.

This clone was seen once. The chain has TRBV5-1 and TRBJ1-2; 9 nucleotides line up with TRBD1. Trimming cost V 0 bases and J 8 bases; bases outside gene matches: 8. The CDR3 extends over 15 amino acids. From germline, CDR1 is SGHRS and CDR2 YFSETQ. CDR3 coding DNA: TGCGCCAGCAGCTTGGTCGGGGACAGGGTCGGCGGCTACACCTTC. Protein product: CASSLVGDRVGGYTF.

This clone was counted once. V usage is TRBV7-2 and J usage is TRBJ1-2; D might be TRBD1 (5 bases). The CDR3 spans 16 residues. The germline gives CDR1 SGHTA, CDR2 FQGNSA. V lost 1 base and J 9 bases, leaving 21 bases between the germline ends. The chain's CDR3 is CASSLERASGVNSYTF. CDR3 DNA sequence: TGTGCCAGCAGCTTAGAAAGAGCTTCGGGGGTAAATAGCTACACCTTC.

CDR3 sequence reads: CASSGGGTGGPYNEQFF. Written as DNA, the CDR3 is TGTGCCAGTAGTGGGGGGGGGACGGGAGGCCCCTACAATGAGCAGTTCTTC. The chain couples TRBV19 to TRBJ2-1; 7 bases fit TRBD2. Germline V lookup: CDR1 LNHDA, CDR2 SQIVND (reference sequence). The CDR3 spans 17 residues. Trimming removed 5 bases from V and 2 bases from J; junction bases left unmatched: 12.